A single sample is the source of the 17 T cell receptor beta chains below, sequenced in a study of T cells in women clearing cervical HPV infection. Generated by immunoSEQ multiplex PCR, the TCRdb table keeps only in-frame clones and is missing some. The ten top clones account for about 8.8%, within a sample of tens of thousands of clones. Sequenced: blood buffy coat. The receptors were gathered from a woman aged 18-69 years with a cervical HPV16 infection that either progressed to CIN3+ or cleared (not recorded which).

A word on this clone: The read ends 3 residues early relative to the CDR3; the germline J gene fills the gap. The V gene is TRBV19, the J gene TRBJ1-5; tentative D call: TRBD1 (6 bases). The CDR3 covers 17 residues. Germline assignment: CDR1 LNHDA and CDR2 SQIVND (reference sequence). The V gene lost 6 bases and the J gene lost 0 bases, with 18 bases spanning the gap. CDR3: CASSLNRDLYSNQPQHF. The DNA read from the CDR3 is TGTGCCAGTAGCTTGAACAGGGACCTCTATAGCAATCAGCCC.

The CDR3 reads CSASRGNGNTIYF. The covered CDR3 bases are TGCAGTGCTAGTAGGGGTAATGGAAACACC. The chain uses TRBV20-1 and TRBJ1-3; D is possibly TRBD1 (5 bases). The CDR3 extends 3 residues past the end of the read, so its final part is completed from the germline J gene. This CDR3 has 13 amino acids. Germline CDR1 DFQATT, CDR2 SNEGSKA (reference sequence). With 3 bases removed from V and 3 bases from J, the gap between germline ends came to 9 bases.

As concerns this clone: The read ends 3 residues shy of where the CDR3 ends; the end is completed using the germline J gene. This chain uses TRBV11-2 with TRBJ1-2; TRBD1 might be the D (5 bases). The CDR3 contains 14 residues. Germline lookup yields CDR1 SGHAT and CDR2 FQNNGV. The covered CDR3 bases are TGTGCCAGCACCCCGGACATGTCAGTGCGTGCC. Protein sequence: CASTPDMSVRA. The entire CDR3 is CASTPDMSVRAYTF.

About this clone: The read halts 3 residues ahead of the CDR3 end, with the missing end drawn from the germline J gene. This chain joins TRBV19 and TRBJ2-5; 13 nucleotides align to TRBD2. The CDR3 consists of 17 residues. The V gene's germline CDR1 is LNHDA and CDR2 SQIVND (reference sequence). The ends lost 6 bases at V and 5 bases at J; junction bases unmatched: 12. The DNA read from the CDR3 is TGTGCCAGTAGCCGTAGTCGACTAGCGGGAGGAGAGGAGACC. The encoded protein is CASSRSRLAGGEET. The full CDR3 protein reads CASSRSRLAGGEETQYF.

Concerning this clone itself: From the germline J gene comes the end of the CDR3, since the read stops 3 residues before it. The gene calls are TRBV13 and TRBJ2-4; D not resolved. The V end was cut by 1 base, the J end by 6 bases, with 10 bases between. Germline-derived CDR1 and CDR2 are PRHDT and FYEKMQ (reference sequence). The CDR3 length is 14 residues. CDR3 DNA (partial): TGTGCCAGCAGCTTAGACGCAGCGACAAACATT. Translation gives CASSLDAATNI. The whole CDR3 is CASSLDAATNIQYF.

Concerning this clone itself: Sequencing ends 3 residues short of the CDR3 end; the germline J gene provides the rest. The chain joins TRBV7-2 to TRBJ1-1; 7 nucleotides match TRBD1. Trimming took 2 bases from V and 7 from J; bases not matched to a gene: 7. CDR1 is SGHTA and CDR2 is FQGNSA in the germline V gene. CDR3 length: 14 residues. CDR3 DNA, as far as it was read: TGTGCCAGCAGCTTACAGGGGGACCACGGTGAA. Protein product: CASSLQGDHGE. The whole CDR3 protein is CASSLQGDHGEAFF.

Note on this clone: Read sequence stops 3 residues before the CDR3 end, and the germline J gene provides the missing end. The chain has TRBV19 and TRBJ1-5; 7 bases fit TRBD1. CDR1 LNHDA and CDR2 SQIVND come from the germline V gene (reference sequence). The trim removed 1 base at V and 2 bases at J, leaving 17 bases unmatched. The CDR3 length is 20 residues. The CDR3 bases that were read are TGTGCCAGTAGTATAGGGAACCGGGACAGCCTGTTTAGGGGCAATCAGCCC. Translating it yields CASSIGNRDSLFRGNQP. The complete CDR3 reads CASSIGNRDSLFRGNQPQHF.

Regarding this clone: The CDR3 end is not reached by the read, which stops 3 residues before it; the germline J gene fills it in. This rearrangement joins TRBV18 to TRBJ2-6; no firm D call. The CDR3 has 19 amino acids. Per the germline V gene, CDR1 is KGHSH and CDR2 is LQKENI. Trimming took off 5 bases at V and 0 bases at J, with 20 bases between the two ends. The sequenced CDR3 bases are TGTGCCAGCTCAACTCAAGATTCGGTCTTAAGCTCTGGGGCCAACGTC. Protein product: CASSTQDSVLSSGANV. The complete CDR3 reads CASSTQDSVLSSGANVLTF.

Of note for this clone: The missing CDR3 end, 3 residues past where the read stops, is filled in from the germline J gene. The chain has TRBV18 and TRBJ1-5; 7 bases are shared with TRBD1. Germline trimming cut 3 bases from V and 7 bases from J; bases unmatched to any gene: 3. Germline assignment: CDR1 KGHSH and CDR2 LQKENI. The CDR3 runs to 13 residues. The CDR3 protein is CASSPQGGQPQHF. The DNA read from the CDR3 is TGTGCCAGCTCACCCCAGGGGGGACAGCCC.

Concerning this clone itself: The missing CDR3 end, 3 residues past where the read stops, is filled in from the germline J gene. The chain combines TRBV6-1 with TRBJ2-3; the match to TRBD2 covers 13 bases. The CDR3 covers 19 residues. Germline V CDR1 and CDR2: MNHNS, SASEGT. The trim removed 2 bases at V and 1 base at J, leaving 9 bases unmatched. The CDR3 here is CASSEIGLAGADRTDTQYF. The CDR3 DNA, read in part, is TGTGCCAGCAGTGAAATAGGACTAGCGGGGGCCGACCGCACAGATACG.

With regard to this clone: The read ends 3 residues shy of where the CDR3 ends; the end is completed using the germline J gene. The chain couples TRBV24-1 to TRBJ1-5; tentative D call: TRBD1 (5 bases). This CDR3 spans 13 amino acids. CDR1 is KGHDR and CDR2 is SFDVKD in the germline V gene. Trimming shortened V by 7 bases and J by 6 bases, and 12 bases separated the two germline ends. CDR3 DNA (partial): TGTGCCACCAGCCAGGGTTTACTTCAGCCC. Its protein product is CATSQGLLQP. The CDR3 reads in full as CATSQGLLQPQHF.

A note on this clone: The read ends 3 residues before the CDR3 terminus; that terminus is restored from the germline J gene. The gene calls are TRBV20-1 and TRBJ1-4; D gene uncertain. CDR3 length: 14 amino acids. Germline V gene sequence: CDR1 DFQATT, CDR2 SNEGSKA (reference sequence). V lost 6 bases, J lost 7 bases, and 18 bases lay in between. Partial CDR3 DNA: TGCAGTGCCAGTCCGGGGAGCTCTGGTGAAAAA. Its translation: CSASPGSSGEK. The full CDR3 reads CSASPGSSGEKLFF.

Concerning this clone: The CDR3 goes on 3 residues after the read ends, and that part is filled in from the germline J gene. The chain couples TRBV7-2 to TRBJ1-2; a weak D match, TRBD1 (6 bases). This CDR3 has 14 amino acids. Germline V gene lookup returns CDR1 SGHTA and CDR2 FQGNSA. The CDR3 sequence: CASSLEGVSYDYTF. The sequenced part of the CDR3 DNA is TGTGCCAGCAGCTTAGAGGGGGTCTCCTACGAC.

A remark on this clone: With the read ending 3 residues before the CDR3 end, the germline J gene is used to fill in that end. This chain links TRBV20-1 with TRBJ2-7, with D maybe TRBD1 (6 bases). CDR1 and CDR2 (germline): DFQATT, SNEGSKA (reference sequence). CDR3 length: 13 amino acids. The ends were cut back, 3 bases at V and 3 bases at J, with 12 bases in the middle. The chain's CDR3 is CSASKGQNYEQYF. The CDR3 bases that were read are TGCAGTGCTAGCAAGGGACAAAACTACGAG.

Comments on this clone: With the read ending 3 residues before the CDR3 end, the germline J gene is used to fill in that end. This chain links TRBV2 with TRBJ2-7; D might be TRBD1 (6 bases). The germline V gene has CDR1 SNHLY and CDR2 FYNNEI. The CDR3 loop spans 13 amino acids. The V and J ends lost 6 bases and 5 bases respectively, with 14 bases between them. CDR3: CASSGQRAHEQYF. CDR3 DNA, as far as it was read: TGTGCCAGCAGCGGACAGAGAGCCCACGAG.

A word on this clone: Sequencing ends 3 residues short of the CDR3 end; the germline J gene provides the rest. V gene TRBV7-6 combines with J gene TRBJ2-5; 7 bases match TRBD1. CDR3 length: 14 amino acids. J gave up 2 bases and V 4 bases, and 4 bases lay outside the gene matches. Germline values: CDR1 SGHVS, CDR2 FNYEAQ. The CDR3 region is CASSSRTGQETQYF. The sequenced part of the CDR3 DNA is TGTGCCAGCAGCTCCCGGACAGGTCAAGAGACC.

Comment on this clone: The CDR3 is cut off 3 residues early in the read; its end comes from the germline J gene. The chain is built from TRBV6-2 or TRBV6-3 and TRBJ1-1, with 8 bases aligning to TRBD1. CDR3 size: 16 residues. J was trimmed by 6 bases and V by 2 bases; bases with no gene match: 11. Looked up from germline, CDR1 is MNHEY and CDR2 is SVGEGT. Incomplete CDR3 DNA: TGTGCCAGCAGTTACGGACGACAGGGGAGAAACGCTGAA. It yields the protein CASSYGRQGRNAE. The entire CDR3 protein reads CASSYGRQGRNAEAFF.